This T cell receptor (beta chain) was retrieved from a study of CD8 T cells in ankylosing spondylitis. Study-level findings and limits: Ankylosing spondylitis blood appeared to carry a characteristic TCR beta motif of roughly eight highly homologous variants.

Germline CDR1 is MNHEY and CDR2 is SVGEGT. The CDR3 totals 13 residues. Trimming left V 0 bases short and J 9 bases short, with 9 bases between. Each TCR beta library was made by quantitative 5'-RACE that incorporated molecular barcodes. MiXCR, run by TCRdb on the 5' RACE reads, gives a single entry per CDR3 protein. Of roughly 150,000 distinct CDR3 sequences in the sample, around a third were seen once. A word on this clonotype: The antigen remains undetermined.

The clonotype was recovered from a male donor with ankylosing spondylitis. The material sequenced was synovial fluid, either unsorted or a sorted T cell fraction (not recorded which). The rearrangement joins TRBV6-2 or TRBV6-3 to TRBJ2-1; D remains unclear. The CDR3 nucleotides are TGTGCCAGCAGTTACTCGTTTCTAGTTGAGCAGTTCTTC. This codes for CASSYSFLVEQFF.